The source of this T cell receptor (beta chain) is a study of Ad26.COV2.S vaccination and SARS-CoV-2 variants. General study results and limits: Substantial post-vaccination breadth of spike-specific CD8+ and CD4+ T cell responses was reported. Similar non-spike TCR breadth was seen in vaccine and placebo recipients.

Details on this clone: The target antigen is unknown.

Repertoires were generated with immunoSEQ multiplex PCR, while TCRdb's copy carries only in-frame clones and drops some. The repertoire consists of roughly 140,000 clones, with roughly 89% occurring once and the leading ten covering approximately 5.1%. V gave up 0 bases and J gave up 3 bases, with 8 bases separating them. There are 14 residues in the CDR3. Germline loops: CDR1 SGHTA, CDR2 FQGNSA. This sequence joins TRBV7-2 and TRBJ1-2; D gene ambiguous. This receptor was obtained from a human donor who had recovered from COVID-19. The sequencing used peripheral blood, collected after recovery from COVID-19. The CDR3 coding sequence is TGTGCCAGCAGCTTAGCCTTAGTTTACTATGGCTACACCTTC. It is translated as CASSLALVYYGYTF.